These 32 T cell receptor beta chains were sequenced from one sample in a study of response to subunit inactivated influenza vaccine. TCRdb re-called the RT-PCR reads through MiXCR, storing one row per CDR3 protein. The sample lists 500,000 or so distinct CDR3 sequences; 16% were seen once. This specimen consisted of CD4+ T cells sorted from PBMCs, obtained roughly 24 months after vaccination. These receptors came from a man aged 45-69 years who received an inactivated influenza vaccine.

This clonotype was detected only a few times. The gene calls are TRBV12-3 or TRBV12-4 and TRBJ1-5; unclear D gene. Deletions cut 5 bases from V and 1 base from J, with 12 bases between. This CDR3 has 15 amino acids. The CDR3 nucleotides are TGTGCCAGCAGTACCCGCGGAGTCAGCAATCAGCCCCAGCATTTT. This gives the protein CASSTRGVSNQPQHF.

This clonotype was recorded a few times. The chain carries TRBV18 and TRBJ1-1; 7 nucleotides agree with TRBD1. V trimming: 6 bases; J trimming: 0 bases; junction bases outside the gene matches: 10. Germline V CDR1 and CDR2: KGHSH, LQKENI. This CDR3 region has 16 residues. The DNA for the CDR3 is TGTGCCAGCTCCAGGGACAGCCCGCTTATGAACACTGAAGCTTTCTTT. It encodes CASSRDSPLMNTEAFF. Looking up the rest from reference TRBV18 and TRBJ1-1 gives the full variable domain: NAGVMQNPRHLVRRRGQEARLRCSPMKGHSHVYWYRQLPEEGLKFMVYLQKENIIDESGMPKERFSAEFPKEGPSILRIQQVVRGDSAAYFCASSRDSPLMNTEAFFGQGTRLTVV.

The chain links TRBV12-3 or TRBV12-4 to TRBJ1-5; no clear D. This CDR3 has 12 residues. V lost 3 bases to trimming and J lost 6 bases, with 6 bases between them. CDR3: CASSFGSQPQHF. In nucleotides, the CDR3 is TGTGCCAGCAGTTTTGGAAGTCAGCCCCAGCATTTT.

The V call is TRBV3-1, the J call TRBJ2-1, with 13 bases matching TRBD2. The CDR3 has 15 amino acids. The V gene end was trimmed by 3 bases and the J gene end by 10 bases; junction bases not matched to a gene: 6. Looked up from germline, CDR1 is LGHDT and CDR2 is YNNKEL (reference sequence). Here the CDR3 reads CASSQTSGGSKEQFF. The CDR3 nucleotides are TGTGCCAGCAGCCAGACTAGCGGGGGGAGCAAAGAGCAGTTCTTC.

CDR3 nucleotides: TGCAGTGCTAGAGGACTCAGGGGGGTTGACAATGAGCAGTTCTTC. This sequence encodes CSARGLRGVDNEQFF. The V gene is TRBV20-1, the J gene TRBJ2-1; weak D call: TRBD1 (7 bases). This CDR3 has 15 amino acids. Germline CDR1 reads DFQATT; CDR2 reads SNEGSKA (reference sequence). Deletions cut 1 base from V and 5 bases from J, with 15 bases between.

CDR3 region: CASSLSGEGTQYF. CDR3 sequence (DNA): TGTGCCAGCAGCTTATCGGGGGAAGGAACGCAGTATTTT. The chain joins TRBV11-2 to TRBJ2-3; a possible D gene is TRBD2 (6 bases). Trimming cost V 2 bases and J 9 bases, with 12 bases left between them. Germline loops: CDR1 SGHAT, CDR2 FQNNGV. This CDR3 comprises 13 residues.

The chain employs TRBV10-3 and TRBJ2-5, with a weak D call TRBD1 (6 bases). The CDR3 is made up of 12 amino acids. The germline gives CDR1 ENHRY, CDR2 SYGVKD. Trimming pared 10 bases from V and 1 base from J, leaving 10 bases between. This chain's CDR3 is CATGQTQETQYF. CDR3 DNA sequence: TGTGCCACCGGACAGACCCAAGAGACCCAGTACTTC.

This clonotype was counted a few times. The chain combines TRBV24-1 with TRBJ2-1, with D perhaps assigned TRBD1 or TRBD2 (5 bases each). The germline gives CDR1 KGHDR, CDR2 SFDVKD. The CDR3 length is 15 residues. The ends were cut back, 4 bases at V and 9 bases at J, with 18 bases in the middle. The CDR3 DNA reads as TGTGCCACCAGTGAACCGGGGCGCTTTGGGGGTGAGCAGTTCTTC. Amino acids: CATSEPGRFGGEQFF.

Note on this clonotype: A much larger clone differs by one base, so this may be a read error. The CDR3 DNA is TGTGCCGGCAGCTTAGGGACTCCCCCAGATACGCAGTATTTT. It specifies CAGSLGTPPDTQYF. The genes are TRBV5-6 and TRBJ2-3; tentative D call: TRBD2 (6 bases). CDR1 and CDR2 (germline): SGHDT, YYEEEE. CDR3 length: 14 residues.

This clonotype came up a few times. DNA of the CDR3: TGTGCCAGCAGTCCGGGACAGGAAGTCTTTCAGTACTTC. This translates into CASSPGQEVFQYF. The chain couples TRBV28 to TRBJ2-4, with TRBD1 matching over 8 bases. Germline V lookup: CDR1 MDHEN, CDR2 SYDVKM. CDR3 length: 13 residues. Trimming removed 5 bases from V and 11 bases from J; junction bases left unmatched: 8.

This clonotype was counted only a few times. The CDR3 here is CAISDKGARETQYF. In DNA form, the CDR3 reads TGTGCCATCAGTGATAAGGGGGCGCGGGAGACCCAGTACTTC. V usage is TRBV10-3 and J usage is TRBJ2-5; TRBD1 matches at 7 bases. Unmatched junction bases numbered 6, after V lost 3 bases and J lost 5 bases. The CDR3 is made up of 14 amino acids. Looked up from germline, CDR1 is ENHRY and CDR2 is SYGVKD.

CDR3 residues: CASSQGIGATGELFF. CDR3 in DNA: TGCGCCAGCAGCCAAGGGATAGGGGCCACCGGGGAGCTGTTTTTT. V is TRBV4-3 and J is TRBJ2-2; possible D gene TRBD1, 5 bases. The CDR3 is made up of 15 amino acids. V was cut by 1 base and J by 4 bases, with 10 bases left in between. Germline CDR1 reads LGHNA; CDR2 reads YSLEER.

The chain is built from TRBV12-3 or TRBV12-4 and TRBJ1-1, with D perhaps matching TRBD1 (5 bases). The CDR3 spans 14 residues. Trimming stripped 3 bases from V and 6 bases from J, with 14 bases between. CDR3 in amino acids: CASSFFGGPAEAFF. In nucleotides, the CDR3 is TGTGCCAGCAGTTTTTTCGGGGGACCGGCTGAAGCTTTCTTT.

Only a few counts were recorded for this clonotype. CDR3 in amino acids: CSVGQTEAFF. CDR3 sequence (DNA): TGCAGCGTGGGACAAACTGAAGCTTTCTTT. The chain combines TRBV29-1 with TRBJ1-1; a possible D gene is TRBD1 (6 bases). Trimming removed 6 bases from V and 5 bases from J, with 7 bases in between. Per the germline V gene, CDR1 is SQVTM and CDR2 is ANQGSEA. This CDR3 has 10 amino acids.

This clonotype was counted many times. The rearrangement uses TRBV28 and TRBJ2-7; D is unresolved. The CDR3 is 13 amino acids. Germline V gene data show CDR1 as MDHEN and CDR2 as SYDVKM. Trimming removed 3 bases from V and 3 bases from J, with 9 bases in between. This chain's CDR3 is CASSLNVVYEQYF. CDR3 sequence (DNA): TGTGCCAGCAGTTTGAACGTAGTCTACGAGCAGTACTTC.

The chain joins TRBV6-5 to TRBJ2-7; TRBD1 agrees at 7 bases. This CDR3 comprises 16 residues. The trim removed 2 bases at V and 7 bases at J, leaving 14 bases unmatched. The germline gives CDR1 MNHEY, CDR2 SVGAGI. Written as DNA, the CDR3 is TGTGCCAGCAGTTACGCGTGGACAGGTAGGCCTCGGGAGCAGTACTTC. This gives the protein CASSYAWTGRPREQYF.

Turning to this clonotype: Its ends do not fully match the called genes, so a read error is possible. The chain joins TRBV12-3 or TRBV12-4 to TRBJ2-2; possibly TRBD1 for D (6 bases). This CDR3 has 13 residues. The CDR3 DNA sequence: TGTGCCAGCAGTACAGGGAACCCCGGGGAGCTGTTTTTT. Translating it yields CASSTGNPGELFF.

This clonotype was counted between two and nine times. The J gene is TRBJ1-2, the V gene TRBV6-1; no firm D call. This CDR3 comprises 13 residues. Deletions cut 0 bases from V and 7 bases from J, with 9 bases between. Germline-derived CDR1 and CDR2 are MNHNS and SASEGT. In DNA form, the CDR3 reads TGTGCCAGCAGTGAAGCGACCCTGGGTGGCTACACCTTC. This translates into CASSEATLGGYTF.

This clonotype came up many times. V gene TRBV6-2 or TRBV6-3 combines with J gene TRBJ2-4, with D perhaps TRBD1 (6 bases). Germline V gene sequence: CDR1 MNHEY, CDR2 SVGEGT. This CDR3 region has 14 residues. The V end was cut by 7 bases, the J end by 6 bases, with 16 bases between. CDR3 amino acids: CASNAQGRRNIQYF. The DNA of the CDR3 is TGTGCCAGCAACGCGCAGGGGCGAAGAAACATTCAGTACTTC.

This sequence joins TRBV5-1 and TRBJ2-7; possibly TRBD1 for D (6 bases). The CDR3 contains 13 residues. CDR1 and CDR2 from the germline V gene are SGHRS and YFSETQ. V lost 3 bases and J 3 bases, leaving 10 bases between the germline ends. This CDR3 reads CASSSTTGYEQYF. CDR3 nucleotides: TGCGCCAGCAGCTCTACGACAGGCTACGAGCAGTACTTC.

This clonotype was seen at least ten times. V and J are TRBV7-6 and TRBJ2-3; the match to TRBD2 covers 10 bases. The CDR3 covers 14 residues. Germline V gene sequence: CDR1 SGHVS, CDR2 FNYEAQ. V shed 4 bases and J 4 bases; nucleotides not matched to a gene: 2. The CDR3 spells CASSSGLAPDTQYF. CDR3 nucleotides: TGTGCCAGCAGCTCGGGACTAGCGCCAGATACGCAGTATTTT. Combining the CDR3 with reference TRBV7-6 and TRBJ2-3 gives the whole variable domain GAGVSQSPRYKVTKRGQDVALRCDPISGHVSLYWYRQALGQGPEFLTYFNYEAQQDKSGLPNDRFSAERPEGSISTLTIQRTEQRDSAMYRCASSSGLAPDTQYFGPGTRLTVL.

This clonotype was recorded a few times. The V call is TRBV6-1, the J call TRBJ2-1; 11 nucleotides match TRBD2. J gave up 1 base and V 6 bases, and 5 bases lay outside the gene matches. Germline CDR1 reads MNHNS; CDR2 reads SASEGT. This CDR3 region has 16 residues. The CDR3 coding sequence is TGTGCCAGCAGGTCTAGCGGGAGGCTGTCCTACAATGAGCAGTTCTTC. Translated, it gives CASRSSGRLSYNEQFF.

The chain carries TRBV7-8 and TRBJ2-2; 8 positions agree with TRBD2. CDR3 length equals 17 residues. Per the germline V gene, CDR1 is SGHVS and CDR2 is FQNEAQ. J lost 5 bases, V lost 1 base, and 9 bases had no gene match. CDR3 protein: CASSLVSERERTGELFF. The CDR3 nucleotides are TGTGCCAGCAGCTTAGTCTCGGAGCGGGAGAGGACCGGGGAGCTGTTTTTT. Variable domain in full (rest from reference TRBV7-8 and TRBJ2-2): GAGVSQSPRYKVAKRGQDVALRCDPISGHVSLFWYQQALGQGPEFLTYFQNEAQLDKSGLPSDRFFAERPEGSVSTLKIQRTQQEDSAVYLCASSLVSERERTGELFFGEGSRLTVL.

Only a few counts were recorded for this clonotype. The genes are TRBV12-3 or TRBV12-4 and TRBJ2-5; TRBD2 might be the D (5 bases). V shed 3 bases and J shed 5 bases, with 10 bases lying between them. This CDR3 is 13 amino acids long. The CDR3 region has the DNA TGTGCCAGCAGTTTTGCTAGCAGGGAGACCCAGTACTTC. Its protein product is CASSFASRETQYF.

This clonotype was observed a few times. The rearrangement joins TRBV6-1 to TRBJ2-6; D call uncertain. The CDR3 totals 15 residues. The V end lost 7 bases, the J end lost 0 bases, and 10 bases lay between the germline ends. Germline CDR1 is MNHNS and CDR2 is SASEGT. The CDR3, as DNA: TGTGCCAGCACCCCATCGGACTCTGGGGCCAACGTCCTGACTTTC. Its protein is CASTPSDSGANVLTF.

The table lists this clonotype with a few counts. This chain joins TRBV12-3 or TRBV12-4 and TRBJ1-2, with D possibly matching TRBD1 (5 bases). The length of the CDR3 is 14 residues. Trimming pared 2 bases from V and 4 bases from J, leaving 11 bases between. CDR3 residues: CASSLFRDSYGYTF. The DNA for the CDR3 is TGTGCCAGCAGTTTATTTCGGGACTCCTATGGCTACACCTTC.

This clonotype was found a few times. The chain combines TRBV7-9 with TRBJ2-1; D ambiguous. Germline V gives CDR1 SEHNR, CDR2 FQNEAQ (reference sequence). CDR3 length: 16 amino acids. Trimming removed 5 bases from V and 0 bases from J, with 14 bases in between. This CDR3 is CASSPTPGSSYNEQFF. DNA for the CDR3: TGTGCCAGCAGCCCTACTCCCGGCAGCTCCTACAATGAGCAGTTCTTC.

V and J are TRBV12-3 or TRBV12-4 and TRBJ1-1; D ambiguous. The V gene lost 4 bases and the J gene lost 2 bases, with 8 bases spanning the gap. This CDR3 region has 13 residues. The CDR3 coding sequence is TGTGCCAGCAGTTCTTCAGCTAACACTGAAGCTTTCTTT. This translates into CASSSSANTEAFF.

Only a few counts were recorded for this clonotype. The CDR3 nucleotides are TGTGCCAGCAGCCCGAAGACAGGGGGCACTGAAAAACTGTTTTTT. Its protein product is CASSPKTGGTEKLFF. The chain couples TRBV4-2 to TRBJ1-4; 10 bases align to TRBD1. In germline, CDR1 is LGHNA, CDR2 YNFKEQ. The J segment lost 7 bases and the V segment lost 4 bases, leaving 6 bases of the junction unmatched. The CDR3 covers 15 residues.

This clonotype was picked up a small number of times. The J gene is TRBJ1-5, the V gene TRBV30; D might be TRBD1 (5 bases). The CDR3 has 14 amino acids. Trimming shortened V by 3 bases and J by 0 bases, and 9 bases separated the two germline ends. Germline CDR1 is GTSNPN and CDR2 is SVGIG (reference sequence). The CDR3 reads CAWRHGTSNQPQHF. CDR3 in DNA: TGTGCCTGGAGGCACGGGACTAGCAATCAGCCCCAGCATTTT.

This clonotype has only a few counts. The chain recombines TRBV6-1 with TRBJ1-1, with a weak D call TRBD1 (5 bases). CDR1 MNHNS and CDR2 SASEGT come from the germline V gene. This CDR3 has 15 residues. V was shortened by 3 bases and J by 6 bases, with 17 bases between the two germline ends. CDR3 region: CASSDQGLRLAEAFF. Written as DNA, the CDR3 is TGTGCCAGCAGTGATCAGGGCCTAAGGTTGGCTGAAGCTTTCTTT.

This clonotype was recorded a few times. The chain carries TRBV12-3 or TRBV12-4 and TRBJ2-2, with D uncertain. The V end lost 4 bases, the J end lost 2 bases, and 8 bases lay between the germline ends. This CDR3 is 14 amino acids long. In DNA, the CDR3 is TGTGCCAGCAGTTGGCAGGCCAACACCGGGGAGCTGTTTTTT. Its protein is CASSWQANTGELFF.